The rows below give T cell receptor beta chains drawn from one sample of a study of naive and memory T cell subsets. MiXCR, run by TCRdb on the UMI-ligation and nested PCR reads, gives a single entry per CDR3 protein. The table records around 160,000 distinct CDR3 sequences, about 15% of them present only once. Sequencing was carried out using naive CD4+ T cells from blood. The source is a human donor in good health. Each CDR3 is given with its conserved first and last residue. The D gene is left open where the match is weak. Clone size appears in some rows only: once, few, many, or a class for an expanded clone.

TRBJ2-7 TRBD1 NA TRBV12-3/TRBV12-4 CASSLVQGLKLAHEQYF TGTGCCAGCAGTTTGGTACAGGGGCTTAAGCTCGCCCACGAGCAGTACTTC
TRBJ2-3 NA NA TRBV20-1 CSSPGAGITDTQYF TGCAGTTCCCCAGGGGCGGGGATCACAGATACGCAGTATTTT
TRBJ2-1 TRBD2 NA TRBV5-1 CASSSFFSTSGSYNEQFF TGCGCCAGCAGCTCCTTCTTTTCGACTAGCGGGTCCTACAATGAGCAGTTCTTC
TRBJ1-1 NA few TRBV6-5 CASSYGGAGTEAFF TGTGCCAGCAGTTACGGGGGCGCGGGCACTGAAGCTTTCTTT
TRBJ2-7 NA few TRBV7-3 CASSLDRSYEQYF TGTGCCAGCAGCCTGGACAGATCCTACGAGCAGTACTTC
TRBJ2-1 TRBD2 few TRBV7-2 CASSGLAGAEQFF TGTGCCAGCAGCGGGCTAGCGGGAGCTGAGCAGTTCTTC
TRBJ2-2 TRBD2 NA TRBV20-1 CSAMASGNTGELFF TGCAGTGCTATGGCTAGCGGGAACACCGGGGAGCTGTTTTTT
TRBJ2-7 TRBD1 few TRBV29-1 CSVDQGADEQYF TGCAGCGTTGACCAGGGGGCAGACGAGCAGTACTTC
TRBJ2-3 NA few TRBV7-3 CASSPAAMDTQYF TGTGCCAGCAGCCCCGCGGCGATGGATACGCAGTATTTT
TRBJ2-3 NA few TRBV5-1 CASSRTSTDTQYF TGCGCCAGCAGCAGGACAAGCACAGATACGCAGTATTTT
TRBJ2-7 NA NA TRBV6-2/TRBV6-3 CASSRTVPEQYF TGTGCCAGCAGCCGGACAGTTCCCGAGCAGTACTTC
TRBJ2-2 NA many TRBV21-1 CASSEDTGELFF TGTGCCAGCAGCGAAGACACCGGGGAGCTGTTTTTT
TRBJ2-1 NA NA TRBV20-1 CSARGLDQRAKQFF TGCAGTGCTAGAGGCCTGGACCAGCGGGCTAAGCAGTTCTTC
TRBJ2-2 TRBD2 NA TRBV7-2 CASSFTSGRANTGELFF TGTGCCAGCAGCTTCACTAGCGGGAGAGCGAACACCGGGGAGCTGTTTTTT
TRBJ1-2 NA NA TRBV15 CATSRAKGPYGYTF TGTGCCACCAGCAGAGCGAAGGGGCCCTATGGCTACACCTTC
TRBJ2-7 NA NA TRBV29-1 CSVAGTRQVEQYF TGCAGCGTTGCAGGGACCAGACAAGTCGAGCAGTACTTC